Described below is a single T cell receptor (beta chain) sequence and its context. Antigen specificity is unknown. The sample belongs to a study of cytomegalovirus exposure and HLA in healthy donors. Overall study findings and caveats: According to a later analysis, TCR clusters from the first cohort tended to co-occur in the roughly 130 validation repertoires. The authors enumerated 150 to 200 TCR beta chains as linked to cytomegalovirus.

Only in-frame clones appear in the TCRdb table, and some are missing; sequencing was by immunoSEQ multiplex PCR. The sample has roughly 80,000 clones, approximately 95% seen once. Among the 120 or so subjects of the validation cohort, separate from the approximately 700-subject first cohort, were the donors. The TCR originated in a woman between 18 and 30 years old in good health and CMV-seronegative. The sample taken for sequencing was PBMCs.

The CDR3 nucleotides read TGTGCTAGTGGTTTGCCAACTCCCGGGACAGGGAAGGGCTACACCTTC. Translating it yields CASGLPTPGTGKGYTF. V usage is TRBV12-5 and J usage is TRBJ1-2; TRBD1 aligns across 9 bases. Germline V gives CDR1 LGHNT, CDR2 FRNRAP. V lost 2 bases to trimming and J lost 8 bases; unmatched junction nucleotides: 12. This CDR3 is built from 16 residues. The full variable domain, with the rest looked up from reference TRBV12-5 and TRBJ1-2, is DARVTQTPRHKVTEMGQEVTMRCQPILGHNTVFWYRQTMMQGLELLAYFRNRAPLDDSGMPKDRFSAEMPDATLATLKIQPSEPRDSAVYFCASGLPTPGTGKGYTFGSGTRLTVV.